The following is a T cell receptor beta chain sequence with its context. Here immunoSEQ multiplex PCR was the method, and the copy in TCRdb shows in-frame clones only, minus some. Found here are roughly 120,000 clones, roughly 80% of them singletons; the top ten hold less than 3.5%. Time point here: baseline pretreatment blood. The sample's treatment: 15 Gy SBRT to primary tumor, nephrectomy 4 weeks later. Blood was sampled at baseline, 2 weeks and 4 weeks after SBRT. This sample was taken from a study of radiation and T cells in renal cell carcinoma. V gave up 4 bases and J gave up 5 bases; unmatched junction bases: 8. The CDR3 has 14 residues. Germline V gene lookup returns CDR1 MDHEN and CDR2 SYDVKM.

The receptor comes from a woman aged 55-69 years with renal cell carcinoma. The source was blood, collected from a patient whose treatment included radiotherapy and nephrectomy. The chain is built from TRBV28 and TRBJ2-7; 7 nucleotides match TRBD1. The CDR3 region is CASSSRQGPNEQYF. DNA of the CDR3: TGTGCCAGCAGTTCTCGACAGGGCCCCAACGAGCAGTACTTC.